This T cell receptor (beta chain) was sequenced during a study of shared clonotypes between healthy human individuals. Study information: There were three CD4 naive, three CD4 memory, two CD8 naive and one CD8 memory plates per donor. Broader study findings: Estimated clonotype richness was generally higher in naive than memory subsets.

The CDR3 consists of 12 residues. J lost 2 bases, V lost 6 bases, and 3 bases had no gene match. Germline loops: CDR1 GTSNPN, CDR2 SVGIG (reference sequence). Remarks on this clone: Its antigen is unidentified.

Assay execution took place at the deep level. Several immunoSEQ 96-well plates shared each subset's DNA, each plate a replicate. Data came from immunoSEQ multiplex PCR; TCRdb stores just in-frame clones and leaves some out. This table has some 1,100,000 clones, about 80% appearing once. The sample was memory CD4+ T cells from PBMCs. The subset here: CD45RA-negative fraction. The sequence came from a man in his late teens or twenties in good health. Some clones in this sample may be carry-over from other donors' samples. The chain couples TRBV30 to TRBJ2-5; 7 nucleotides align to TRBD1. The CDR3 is CACQGQQETQYF. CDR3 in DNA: TGTGCCTGCCAGGGACAGCAAGAGACCCAGTACTTC. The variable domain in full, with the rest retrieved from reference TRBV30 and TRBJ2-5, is SQTIHQWPATLVQPVGSPLSLECTVEGTSNPNLYWYRQAAGRGLQLLFYSVGIGQISSEVPQNLSASRPQDRQFILSSKKLLLSDSGFYLCACQGQQETQYFGPGTRLLVL.